Below are 19 T cell receptor beta chains sequenced from a single sample in a study of metastatic and nonmetastatic thyroid tumors. All patients were untreated before thyroid surgery. TCRdb re-called the PCR reads through MiXCR. In the table there are approximately 37,000 clones, roughly 15% of which are singletons. The sequenced sample consisted of blood. These receptors were taken from a male donor with papillary thyroid cancer or a benign thyroid nodule (not recorded which). Some clones in this sample may be carry-over from other donors' samples.

This clone was seen ten or more times. The rearrangement links TRBV12-5 to TRBJ1-1; 7 nucleotides match TRBD1. The CDR3 contains 15 residues. V lost 6 bases to trimming and J lost 3 bases; unmatched junction nucleotides: 10. Germline V gene sequence: CDR1 LGHNT, CDR2 FRNRAP. The CDR3 DNA reads as TGTGCTAGTGGACCCAACAGGGGATGGGACACTGAAGCTTTCTTT. Amino acids: CASGPNRGWDTEAFF.

This clone has ten or more counts. The chain has TRBV11-2 and TRBJ2-5; D ambiguous. V dropped 2 bases and J dropped 4 bases, with 2 bases sitting between them. Germline V lookup: CDR1 SGHAT, CDR2 FQNNGV. The CDR3 consists of 11 residues. The CDR3 here is CASSLTETQYF. For the CDR3, the DNA is TGTGCCAGCAGCTTAACAGAGACCCAGTACTTC.

This clone was counted a single time. A junction end diverges from the germline sequence, so it may reflect a read error. The V and J genes are TRBV30 and TRBJ1-1, with no clear D. The germline CDR1 and CDR2 sequences are GTSNPN and SVGIG (reference sequence). This CDR3 region has 13 residues. CDR3 in amino acids: CAWREGLNTKAFF. The CDR3 DNA sequence: TGTGCCTGGAGAGAGGGCTTGAACACTAAAGCTTTCTTT. Complete variable domain (other parts from reference TRBV30 and TRBJ1-1): SQTIHQWPATLVQPVGSPLSLECTVEGTSNPNLYWYRQAAGRGLQLLFYSVGIGQISSEVPQNLSASRPQDRQFILSSKKLLLSDSGFYLCAWREGLNTKAFFGQGTRLTVV.

This clone was seen many times. The rearrangement uses TRBV7-9 and TRBJ1-2, with 7 bases matching TRBD1. This CDR3 comprises 13 residues. Losses at the gene ends were 5 bases for V and 6 bases for J; bases not matched to a gene: 6. Germline V gene sequence: CDR1 SEHNR, CDR2 FQNEAQ (reference sequence). The CDR3 spells CASSLGTEHGYTF. The CDR3 DNA reads TGTGCCAGCAGCCTAGGGACAGAACATGGCTACACCTTC.

This clone was detected ten times or more. The chain recombines TRBV30 with TRBJ2-7; TRBD2 matches at 8 bases. The CDR3 has 14 amino acids. Germline CDR1 GTSNPN, CDR2 SVGIG (reference sequence). V gave up 1 base and J gave up 0 bases; unmatched junction bases: 2. CDR3 sequence reads: CAWSGGGSSYEQYF. CDR3 nucleotides: TGTGCCTGGAGTGGCGGGGGGAGCTCCTACGAGCAGTACTTC.

This clone was seen at least ten times. The CDR3: CASRPGGTGEKLFF. Written as DNA, the CDR3 is TGTGCCAGCAGACCAGGGGGGACGGGTGAAAAACTGTTTTTT. J is TRBJ1-4 and V is TRBV6-1, with TRBD1 matching over 7 bases. V lost 6 bases, J lost 7 bases, and 8 bases stayed unmatched. This CDR3 is 14 amino acids long. Germline CDR1 is MNHNS and CDR2 is SASEGT.

This clone was observed many times. V usage is TRBV6-1 and J usage is TRBJ2-7; 7 bases fit TRBD2. V dropped 6 bases and J dropped 4; count of bases not matched to a gene: 9. The CDR3 loop spans 14 amino acids. CDR1 and CDR2 from the germline V gene are MNHNS and SASEGT. The CDR3 DNA sequence: TGTGCCAGCAGAGGGACTATCGTCGTTTACGAGCAGTACTTC. This gives the protein CASRGTIVVYEQYF.

Many counts were recorded for this clone. V and J are TRBV7-2 and TRBJ2-7; no clear D gene. This CDR3 is 13 amino acids long. Per germline, CDR1 SGHTA and CDR2 FQGNSA. Trimming left V 0 bases short and J 2 bases short, with 5 bases between. The CDR3 region has the DNA TGTGCCAGCAGCTTAGCTCAGACCTACGAGCAGTACTTC. It translates to CASSLAQTYEQYF.

This clone was seen repeatedly, ten times or more. This chain joins TRBV20-1 and TRBJ1-3; TRBD1 matches at 11 bases. The germline V gene has CDR1 DFQATT and CDR2 SNEGSKA (reference sequence). There are 16 residues in the CDR3. The trim removed 6 bases at V and 2 bases at J, leaving 9 bases unmatched. In DNA, the CDR3 is TGCAGTGCCCCCGGGCCGGACAGGGGGCCTGGAAACACCATATATTTT. It is translated as CSAPGPDRGPGNTIYF.

This clone was recorded at least ten times. The DNA of the CDR3 is TGTGCCAGCAGCGTAGATCGGGGGACTGAGCAGTTCTTC. Its protein product is CASSVDRGTEQFF. This chain joins TRBV9 and TRBJ2-1, with a possible D match to TRBD2 (6 bases). Germline CDR1 reads SGDLS; CDR2 reads YYNGEE. The CDR3 sequence is 13 residues long. V lost 0 bases to trimming and J lost 9 bases, with 10 bases between them.

This clone was observed many times. The V gene is TRBV4-2, the J gene TRBJ2-7; D is uncertain. The CDR3 extends over 16 amino acids. Germline CDR1 LGHNA, CDR2 YNFKEQ. The V end was cut by 1 base, the J end by 1 base, with 14 bases between. CDR3 in amino acids: CASSQVPVVQSYEQYF. The CDR3 DNA is TGTGCCAGCAGCCAAGTTCCCGTCGTCCAGTCCTACGAGCAGTACTTC.

The sample holds many counts of this clone. The V gene is TRBV6-2 or TRBV6-3, the J gene TRBJ2-1; 9 nucleotides agree with TRBD2. Germline V gives CDR1 MNHEY, CDR2 SVGEGT. The V and J ends lost 5 bases and 14 bases, in that order; junction bases with no gene match: 7. CDR3 length: 12 residues. CDR3 in DNA: TGTGCCAGCAGTCATGCGGGGGGGGATAAGTTCTTC. Translation: CASSHAGGDKFF.

At least ten counts were recorded for this clone. The chain uses TRBV27 and TRBJ1-3; D is uncertain. Deletions cut 3 bases from V and 0 bases from J, with 3 bases between. This CDR3 is built from 13 residues. The germline gives CDR1 MNHEY, CDR2 SMNVEV (reference sequence). The DNA of the CDR3 is TGTGCCAGCAGTTTCAGCTCTGGAAACACCATATATTTT. Its protein product is CASSFSSGNTIYF.

This clone came up many times. The rearrangement joins TRBV5-1 to TRBJ1-3; no definite D call. This CDR3 has 14 amino acids. Trimming removed 0 bases at V and 1 base at J, with 5 bases between. Germline values: CDR1 SGHRS, CDR2 YFSETQ. The DNA for the CDR3 is TGCGCCAGCAGCTTGGAGGGATCTGGAAACACCATATATTTT. Its protein is CASSLEGSGNTIYF.

This clone was picked up many times. The rearrangement links TRBV19 to TRBJ2-1; tentative D call: TRBD2 (6 bases). The CDR3 length is 16 residues. Trimming left V 3 bases short and J 7 bases short, with 19 bases between. CDR1 LNHDA and CDR2 SQIVND come from the germline V gene (reference sequence). Here the CDR3 reads CASSISYGPGGNEQFF. The CDR3 nucleotides are TGTGCCAGTAGTATTTCGTACGGGCCTGGAGGGAATGAGCAGTTCTTC.

In its sample, this clone was seen many times. This chain uses TRBV10-3 with TRBJ2-7; D gene ambiguous. Trimming pared 2 bases from V and 5 bases from J, leaving 13 bases between. Germline CDR1 ENHRY, CDR2 SYGVKD. The CDR3 extends over 14 amino acids. The CDR3 sequence: CAISEELGSNEQYF. The CDR3 nucleotides read TGTGCCATCAGTGAGGAGCTGGGGTCGAACGAGCAGTACTTC.

This clone was recorded only once. The rearrangement joins TRBV3-2 to TRBJ2-3; the table's D call TRBD2 went unverified against the DNA. The end of the DNA is better explained by TRBJ1-5, so the J call may be wrong. TRBV3-2 counts as a pseudogene. CDR3 length: 19 amino acids. The DNA of the CDR3 is TGTGCCAGCAGCCAATCTACGGCTAGCGCACCTGGGAGCACGGATACGCAGCATTTT. It translates to CASSQSTASAPGSTDTQHF.

This clone appeared many times. The genes are TRBV5-1 and TRBJ1-3; a possible D gene is TRBD1 (5 bases). Germline V gene lookup returns CDR1 SGHRS and CDR2 YFSETQ. Trimming pared 4 bases from V and 3 bases from J, leaving 14 bases between. The CDR3 spans 15 residues. The CDR3 loop reads CASSVQGNSGNTIYF. The CDR3 DNA is TGCGCCAGCAGCGTTCAGGGAAATAGTGGAAACACCATATATTTT.

In its sample, this clone was seen many times. One end of the junction fails to match germline, which may point to a read error. This chain connects TRBV6-1 to TRBJ2-5; TRBD2 aligns across 8 bases. The CDR3 spans 15 residues. The germline V gene has CDR1 MNHNS and CDR2 SASEGT. CDR3 protein: CASRDAGGAKETQYF. As DNA, the CDR3 is TGTGCCAGCCGTGACGCGGGGGGAGCGAAAGAGACCCAGTACTTC.